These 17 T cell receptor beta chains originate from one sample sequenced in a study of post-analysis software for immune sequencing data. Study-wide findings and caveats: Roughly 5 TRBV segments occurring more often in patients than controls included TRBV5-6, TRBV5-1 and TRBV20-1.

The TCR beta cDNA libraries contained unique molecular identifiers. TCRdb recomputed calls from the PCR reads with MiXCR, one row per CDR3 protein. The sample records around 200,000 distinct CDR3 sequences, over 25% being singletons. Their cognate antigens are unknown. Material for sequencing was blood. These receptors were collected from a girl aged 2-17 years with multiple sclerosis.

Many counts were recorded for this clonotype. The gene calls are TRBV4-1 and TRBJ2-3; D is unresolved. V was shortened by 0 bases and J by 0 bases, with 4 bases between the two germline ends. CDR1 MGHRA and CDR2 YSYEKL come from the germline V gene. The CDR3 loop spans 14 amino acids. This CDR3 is CASSQDSSTDTQYF. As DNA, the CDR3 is TGCGCCAGCAGCCAAGATAGTAGCACAGATACGCAGTATTTT.

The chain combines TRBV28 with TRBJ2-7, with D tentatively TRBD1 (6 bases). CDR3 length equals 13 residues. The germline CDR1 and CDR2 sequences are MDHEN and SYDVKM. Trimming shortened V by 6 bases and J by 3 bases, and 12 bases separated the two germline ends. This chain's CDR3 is CASRPTGIYEQYF. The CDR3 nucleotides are TGTGCCAGCAGACCTACAGGGATCTACGAGCAGTACTTC. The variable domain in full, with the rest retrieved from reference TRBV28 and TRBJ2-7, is DVKVTQSSRYLVKRTGEKVFLECVQDMDHENMFWYRQDPGLGLRLIYFSYDVKMKEKGDIPEGYSVSREKKERFSLILESASTNQTSMYLCASRPTGIYEQYFGPGTRLTVT.

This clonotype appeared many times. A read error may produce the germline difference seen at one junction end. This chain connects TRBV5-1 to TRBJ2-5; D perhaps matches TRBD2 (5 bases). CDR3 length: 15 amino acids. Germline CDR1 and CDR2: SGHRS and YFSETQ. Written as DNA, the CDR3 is TGCGCCGGCAGCTTGAGGGCAGCCAACCAAGAGACCCAGTACTTC. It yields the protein CAGSLRAANQETQYF.

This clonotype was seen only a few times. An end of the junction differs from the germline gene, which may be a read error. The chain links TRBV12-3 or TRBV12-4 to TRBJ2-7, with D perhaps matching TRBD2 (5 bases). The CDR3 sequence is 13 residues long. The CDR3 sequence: CASSAGRTYGQYF. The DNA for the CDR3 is TGTGCCAGCAGTGCGGGCAGAACCTACGGGCAGTACTTC.

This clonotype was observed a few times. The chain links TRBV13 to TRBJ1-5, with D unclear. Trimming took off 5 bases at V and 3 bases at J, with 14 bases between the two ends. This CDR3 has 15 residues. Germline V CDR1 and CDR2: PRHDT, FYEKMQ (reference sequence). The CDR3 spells CASSAAGYDNQPQHF. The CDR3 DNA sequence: TGTGCCAGCAGCGCGGCCGGCTACGACAATCAGCCCCAGCATTTT.

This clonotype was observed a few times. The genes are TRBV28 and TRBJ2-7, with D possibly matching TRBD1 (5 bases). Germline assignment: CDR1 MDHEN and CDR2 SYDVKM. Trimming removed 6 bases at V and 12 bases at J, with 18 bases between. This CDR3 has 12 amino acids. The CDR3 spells CASSSLRAQGYF. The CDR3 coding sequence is TGTGCCAGCAGCTCCCTCCGGGCCCAGGGGTACTTC.

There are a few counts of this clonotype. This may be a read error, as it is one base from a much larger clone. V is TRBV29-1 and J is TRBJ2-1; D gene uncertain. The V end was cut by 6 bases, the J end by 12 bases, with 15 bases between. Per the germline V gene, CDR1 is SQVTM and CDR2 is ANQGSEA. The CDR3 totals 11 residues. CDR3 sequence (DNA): TGCAGCGTCCGCTTGCGGAGTGGGCAGTTCTTC. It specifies CSVRLRSGQFF.

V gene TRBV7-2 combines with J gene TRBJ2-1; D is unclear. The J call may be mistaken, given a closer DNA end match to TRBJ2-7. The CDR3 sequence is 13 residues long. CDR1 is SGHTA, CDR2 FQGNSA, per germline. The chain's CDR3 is CASSNRRYNEQYF. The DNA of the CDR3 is TGTGCCAGCAGCAACCGACGGTACAATGAGCAGTACTTC.

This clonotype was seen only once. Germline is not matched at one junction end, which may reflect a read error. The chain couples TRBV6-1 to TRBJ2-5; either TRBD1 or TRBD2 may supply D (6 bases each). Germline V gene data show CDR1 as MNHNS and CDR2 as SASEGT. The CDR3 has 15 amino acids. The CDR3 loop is CASSQGGSTYNEQYF. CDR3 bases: TGCGCCAGCAGTCAAGGGGGGTCAACCTACAATGAGCAGTACTTC.

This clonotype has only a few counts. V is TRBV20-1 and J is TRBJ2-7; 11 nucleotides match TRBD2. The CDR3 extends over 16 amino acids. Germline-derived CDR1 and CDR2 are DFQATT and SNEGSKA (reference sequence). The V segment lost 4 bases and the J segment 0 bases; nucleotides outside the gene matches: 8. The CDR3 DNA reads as TGCAGTGCTAAAGGGACTAGCGGAACCCACTCCTACGAGCAGTACTTC. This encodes CSAKGTSGTHSYEQYF.

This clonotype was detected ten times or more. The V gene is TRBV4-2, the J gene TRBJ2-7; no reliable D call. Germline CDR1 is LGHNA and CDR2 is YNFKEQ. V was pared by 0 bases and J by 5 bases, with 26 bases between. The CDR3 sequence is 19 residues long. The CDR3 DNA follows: TGTGCCAGCAGCCAAGAAGGCCCAGCTCGGCGCGGTCTCGCCAACGAGCAGTACTTC. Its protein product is CASSQEGPARRGLANEQYF.

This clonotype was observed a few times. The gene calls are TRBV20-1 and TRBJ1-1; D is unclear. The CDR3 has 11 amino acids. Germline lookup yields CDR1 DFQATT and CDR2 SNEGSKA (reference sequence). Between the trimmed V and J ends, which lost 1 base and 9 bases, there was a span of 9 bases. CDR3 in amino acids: CSARGELQAFF. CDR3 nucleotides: TGCAGTGCTAGAGGGGAGTTACAAGCTTTCTTT.

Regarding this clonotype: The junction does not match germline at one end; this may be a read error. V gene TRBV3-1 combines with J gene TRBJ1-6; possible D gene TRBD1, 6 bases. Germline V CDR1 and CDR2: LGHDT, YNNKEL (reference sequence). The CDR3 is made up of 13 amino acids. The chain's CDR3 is CASSKNRESPPHF. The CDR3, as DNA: TGTGCCAGCAGTAAAAACAGGGAGTCACCCCCCCACTTT.

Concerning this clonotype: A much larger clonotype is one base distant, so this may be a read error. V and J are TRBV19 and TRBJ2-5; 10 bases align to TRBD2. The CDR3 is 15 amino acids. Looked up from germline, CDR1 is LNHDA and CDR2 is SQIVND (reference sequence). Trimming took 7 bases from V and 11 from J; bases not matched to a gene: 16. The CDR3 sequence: CASTPPGLASNEQYF. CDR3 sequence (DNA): TGTGCCAGTACCCCGCCGGGACTAGCGTCCAATGAGCAGTACTTC.

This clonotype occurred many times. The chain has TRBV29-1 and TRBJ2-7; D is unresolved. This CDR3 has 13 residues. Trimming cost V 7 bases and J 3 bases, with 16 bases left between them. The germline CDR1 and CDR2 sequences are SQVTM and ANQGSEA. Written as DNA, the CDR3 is TGCAGCGCCCTAGGAATTCTGAACTACGAGCAGTACTTC. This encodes CSALGILNYEQYF.

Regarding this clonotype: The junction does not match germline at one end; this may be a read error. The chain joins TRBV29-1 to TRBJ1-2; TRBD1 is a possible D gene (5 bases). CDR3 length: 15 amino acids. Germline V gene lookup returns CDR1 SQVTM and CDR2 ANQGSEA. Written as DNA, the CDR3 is TGCAGCGTTGAGGGGCCCTGGGGCGAGAACTATGACTACACCTTC. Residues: CSVEGPWGENYDYTF.

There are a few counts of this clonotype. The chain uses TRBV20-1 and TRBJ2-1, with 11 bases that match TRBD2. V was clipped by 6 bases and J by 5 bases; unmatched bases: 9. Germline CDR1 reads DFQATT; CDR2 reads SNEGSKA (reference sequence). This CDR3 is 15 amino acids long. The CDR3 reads CSARTSGLPNNEQFF. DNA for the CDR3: TGCAGTGCCCGGACTAGCGGGCTACCTAACAATGAGCAGTTCTTC.